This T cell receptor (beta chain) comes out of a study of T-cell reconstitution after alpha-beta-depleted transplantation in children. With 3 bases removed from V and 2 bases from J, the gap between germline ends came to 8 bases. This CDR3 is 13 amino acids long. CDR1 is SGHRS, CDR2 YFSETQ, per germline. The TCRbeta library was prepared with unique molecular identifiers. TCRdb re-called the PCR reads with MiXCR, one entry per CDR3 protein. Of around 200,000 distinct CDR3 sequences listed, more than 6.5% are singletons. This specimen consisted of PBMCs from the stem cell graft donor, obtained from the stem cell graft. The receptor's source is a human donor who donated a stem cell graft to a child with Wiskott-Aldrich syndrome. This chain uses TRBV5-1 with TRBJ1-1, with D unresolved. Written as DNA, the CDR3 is TGCGCCAGCAGCTGGAACAGAAACACTGAAGCTTTCTTT. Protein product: CASSWNRNTEAFF.